This TCR beta chain derives from a study of cytomegalovirus exposure and HLA in healthy donors. Study-wide findings and caveats: The study labeled under 200 TCR beta chains cytomegalovirus-associated. In a later analysis, parvovirus B19, influenza, CMV and Epstein-Barr virus appeared linked to several top co-occurrence clusters.

Regarding this clone: Antigen unknown.

Use of 60 Vbeta and 13 Jbeta primers characterized the PCR. TCRdb's table, derived via immunoSEQ multiplex PCR, lists solely in-frame clones and lacks some. The repertoire holds roughly 130,000 clones, about 80% seen once, with less than 1.5% in the top ten. V lost 4 bases and J 5 bases, leaving 12 bases between the germline ends. The CDR3 has 12 residues. Germline V lookup: CDR1 GTSNPN, CDR2 SVGIG (reference sequence). The chain links TRBV30 to TRBJ2-7; a possible D gene is TRBD2 (5 bases). Sequenced: PBMCs. This receptor was identified in a girl aged 2 to 9 in good health and CMV-seronegative. This CDR3 reads CAWIKGADEQYF. CDR3 bases: TGTGCCTGGATCAAGGGAGCTGACGAGCAGTACTTC.